This entry describes one TCR beta chain. Its specificity is unknown. The sample belongs to a study of shared clonotypes between healthy human individuals. Whole-study results and caveats: Shared across a handful of donors were around 5% of the naive CD4 clonotypes.

Donors included only healthy HIV-negative adults lacking recent acute infections or vaccinations. Splitting of CD4+ cells produced CD45RA+ naive and CD45RA-negative memory subsets. Using immunoSEQ multiplex PCR, the repertoire was profiled, and TCRdb retains in-frame clones only, with some absent. The table has over a million clones, roughly 96% seen once; the top ten hold 1.2%. This clonotype was sampled from a man in his thirties or forties in good health. Sequencing was performed on naive CD4+ T cells sorted from blood. Subset in this sample: CD45RA+ positively selected.

The CDR3 DNA reads TGTGCCATCAGTGAGGGTCCCACGACAGGCAAAGCCTACGAGCAGTACTTC. As protein: CAISEGPTTGKAYEQYF. The rearrangement joins TRBV10-3 to TRBJ2-7, with a tentative D call TRBD1 (6 bases). Germline V gives CDR1 ENHRY, CDR2 SYGVKD. The CDR3 is 17 residues long. V lost 2 bases, J lost 2 bases, and 19 bases lay in between.